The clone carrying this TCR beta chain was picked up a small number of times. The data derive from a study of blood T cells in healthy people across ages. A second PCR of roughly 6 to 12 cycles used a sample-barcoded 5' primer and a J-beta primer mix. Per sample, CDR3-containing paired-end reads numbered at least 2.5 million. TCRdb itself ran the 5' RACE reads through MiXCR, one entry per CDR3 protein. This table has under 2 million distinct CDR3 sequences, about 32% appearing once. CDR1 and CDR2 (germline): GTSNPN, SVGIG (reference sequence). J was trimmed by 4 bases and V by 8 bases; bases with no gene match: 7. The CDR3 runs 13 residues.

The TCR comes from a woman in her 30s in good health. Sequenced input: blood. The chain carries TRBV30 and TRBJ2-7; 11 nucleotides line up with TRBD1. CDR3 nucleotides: TGTGCCGGGGAGGGACAGGGGGGGTACGAGCAGTACTTC. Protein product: CAGEGQGGYEQYF.